This TCR beta chain appears in the sequencing data of a study of read filtering for tumor transcriptome and immune sequencing. Study-wide background: The cohort had over 16 men and 14 to 15 women aged about 45 to 80, mean about 72 years. Whole-transcriptome libraries were prepared after DNase treatment. Overall study findings and caveats: In IR-seq, single-read clonotypes were roughly 80% of clonotypes but approximately 4% of reads.

Germline values: CDR1 DFQATT, CDR2 SNEGSKA (reference sequence). This CDR3 contains 13 residues. V lost 3 bases to trimming and J lost 1 base; unmatched junction nucleotides: 1. Molecular barcoded adaptors covering alpha/delta and beta/gamma chains were used on approximately 400 ng RNA. TCRdb re-called the reads through MiXCR, storing one row per CDR3 protein. There are 40,000 or so distinct CDR3 sequences in the sample; roughly 15% occur only once, and roughly 18% lies in the top ten. At the time of active disease, bone marrow was collected from every patient. The sample holds many counts of this clonotype. The antigen is unknown.

The chain carries TRBV20-1 and TRBJ1-1; TRBD1 matches 8 bases. Material: a population of CD138-negative cells sorted from bone marrow. This clonotype was obtained from a donor over 35 with multiple myeloma. CDR3 in amino acids: CSARGQENTEAFF. The CDR3 region has the DNA TGCAGTGCTAGGGGACAGGAGAACACTGAAGCTTTCTTT.